These 17 T cell receptor beta chains originate from one sample sequenced in a study of siplizumab effects on memory and regulatory T cells. Clones were sequenced by immunoSEQ multiplex PCR, and TCRdb holds only the in-frame ones, with some missing. The table lists about 100,000 clones, around 94% of them singletons. Sequenced input: Tregs sorted from blood. These receptor sequences come from a human donor in good health.

The rearrangement joins TRBV15 to TRBJ1-2; no firm D call. CDR1 is LNHNV, CDR2 YYDKDF, per germline (reference sequence). The CDR3 contains 18 residues. Trimming left V 0 bases short and J 6 bases short, with 23 bases between. The CDR3 loop reads CATSRDPSFSITMDGYTF. The CDR3 coding sequence is TGTGCCACCAGCAGAGATCCCTCCTTTTCAATAACTATGGATGGCTACACCTTC.

This chain connects TRBV5-4 to TRBJ2-3; D not resolved. The length of the CDR3 is 12 residues. Trimming shortened V by 2 bases and J by 9 bases, and 10 bases separated the two germline ends. The germline V gene encodes CDR1 SGHNT and CDR2 YYREEE (reference sequence). The CDR3 DNA is TGTGCCAGCAGCTTTCGAACGGCGACGCAGTATTTT. This sequence encodes CASSFRTATQYF.

The chain recombines TRBV18 with TRBJ1-1; 7 bases align to TRBD1. With 6 bases clipped from V and 0 bases from J, the junction kept 7 bases outside the gene matches. The CDR3 runs to 15 residues. Germline V gives CDR1 KGHSH, CDR2 LQKENI. CDR3 nucleotides: TGTGCCAGCTCCCATGCAGGGGGGATGAACACTGAAGCTTTCTTT. It encodes CASSHAGGMNTEAFF.

The DNA for the CDR3 is TGTGCCAGCAGCGTAGTAAACGGACTCACAGATACGCAGTATTTT. As protein: CASSVVNGLTDTQYF. The chain combines TRBV9 with TRBJ2-3; D is possibly TRBD2 (5 bases). This CDR3 region has 15 residues. Trimming took off 0 bases at V and 2 bases at J, with 10 bases between the two ends. Germline CDR1 SGDLS, CDR2 YYNGEE.

The chain employs TRBV9 and TRBJ2-7; 9 bases match TRBD1. V was pared by 1 base and J by 6 bases, with 8 bases of the junction left unmatched. Germline CDR1 reads SGDLS; CDR2 reads YYNGEE. The CDR3 consists of 15 residues. The CDR3 loop reads CASSVQLGQGGEQYF. CDR3 sequence (DNA): TGTGCCAGCAGCGTACAATTGGGACAGGGCGGCGAGCAGTACTTC.

J is TRBJ1-2 and V is TRBV27, with a weak D call TRBD1 (5 bases). CDR1 and CDR2 (germline): MNHEY, SMNVEV (reference sequence). V was shortened by 8 bases and J by 8 bases, with 18 bases between the two germline ends. This CDR3 comprises 13 residues. In nucleotides, the CDR3 is TGTGCCAGCCACTCCACCGGGGCTGGGGGCTACACCTTC. This sequence encodes CASHSTGAGGYTF.

V is TRBV7-9 and J is TRBJ1-5; D is ambiguous. Germline assignment: CDR1 SEHNR and CDR2 FQNEAQ (reference sequence). The V gene lost 5 bases and the J gene lost 6 bases, with 17 bases spanning the gap. This CDR3 has 15 amino acids. The CDR3 region has the DNA TGTGCCAGCAGCCTCGGTGGTAGTGTGGGTCAGCCCCAGCATTTT. Its protein product is CASSLGGSVGQPQHF.

The chain is built from TRBV28 and TRBJ2-1; D might be TRBD1 (5 bases). The CDR3 extends over 13 amino acids. Between the trimmed V and J ends, which lost 3 bases and 11 bases, there was a span of 14 bases. Germline V gene lookup returns CDR1 MDHEN and CDR2 SYDVKM. CDR3 coding DNA: TGTGCCAGCAGTTTTCAGGGTCTGGGGCAGCAGTTCTTC. Protein sequence: CASSFQGLGQQFF.

This clone was picked up one time. CDR3 sequence reads: CASSVRGNYGYTF. The CDR3 DNA follows: TGTGCCAGCAGTGTAAGGGGAAACTATGGCTACACCTTC. The chain links TRBV6-5 to TRBJ1-2, with D possibly being TRBD1 (5 bases). V dropped 5 bases and J dropped 2 bases, with 9 bases sitting between them. The CDR3 consists of 13 residues. Looked up from germline, CDR1 is MNHEY and CDR2 is SVGAGI.

This chain joins TRBV5-1 and TRBJ2-3; 9 bases align to TRBD2. The CDR3 consists of 16 residues. Germline V gene lookup returns CDR1 SGHRS and CDR2 YFSETQ. The trim removed 2 bases at V and 0 bases at J, leaving 4 bases unmatched. The CDR3 DNA follows: TGCGCCAGCAGCTTAGCGACTAGCGGTAGCACAGATACGCAGTATTTT. Amino acids: CASSLATSGSTDTQYF.

V and J are TRBV28 and TRBJ2-2, with 9 nucleotides matching TRBD1. The CDR3 extends over 19 amino acids. Germline V CDR1 and CDR2: MDHEN, SYDVKM. Losses at the gene ends were 7 bases for V and 0 bases for J; bases not matched to a gene: 15. CDR3 sequence (DNA): TGTGCCAGCACCCCTGCGGGACAGGGTGCGGGGGCGAACACCGGGGAGCTGTTTTTT. Translated: CASTPAGQGAGANTGELFF.

The chain employs TRBV6-6 and TRBJ2-4, with D maybe TRBD2 (6 bases). V lost 2 bases to trimming and J lost 3 bases, with 11 bases between them. The CDR3 covers 15 residues. Looked up from germline, CDR1 is MNHNY and CDR2 is SVGAGI (reference sequence). The CDR3, as DNA: TGTGCCAGCAGTTACGTGGGAGGCGGCAAAAACATTCAGTACTTC. Protein sequence: CASSYVGGGKNIQYF.

This clone is a singleton in its sample. This sequence joins TRBV2 and TRBJ2-1; D perhaps matches TRBD1 (5 bases). CDR1 is SNHLY and CDR2 is FYNNEI in the germline V gene. The ends were cut back, 11 bases at V and 4 bases at J, with 15 bases in the middle. The CDR3 has 13 amino acids. The CDR3 DNA reads as TGTGCCGGTGGACGACAGAGATACAATGAGCAGTTCTTC. This translates into CAGGRQRYNEQFF.

V is TRBV9 and J is TRBJ2-1; possible D gene TRBD2, 6 bases. With 3 bases removed from V and 2 bases from J, the gap between germline ends came to 12 bases. CDR3 length equals 15 residues. Germline V lookup: CDR1 SGDLS, CDR2 YYNGEE. CDR3 coding DNA: TGTGCCAGCAGCGACGCGGGACTGCCCTACAATGAGCAGTTCTTC. Amino acids: CASSDAGLPYNEQFF.

The rearrangement links TRBV30 to TRBJ1-1; tentatively, D is TRBD1 (6 bases). V was cut by 8 bases and J by 4 bases, with 14 bases left in between. This CDR3 has 12 amino acids. Germline CDR1 is GTSNPN and CDR2 is SVGIG (reference sequence). CDR3 residues: CALQGLVTEAFF. CDR3 sequence (DNA): TGTGCCCTCCAGGGGTTGGTCACTGAAGCTTTCTTT.

The rearrangement uses TRBV27 and TRBJ2-7, with 9 bases aligning to TRBD1. Germline V gene lookup returns CDR1 MNHEY and CDR2 SMNVEV (reference sequence). V gave up 7 bases and J gave up 6 bases; unmatched junction bases: 7. This CDR3 is built from 13 residues. CDR3 in amino acids: CASNGQGFSEQYF. DNA for the CDR3: TGTGCCAGCAACGGACAGGGGTTTTCCGAGCAGTACTTC.

The V and J genes are TRBV10-1 and TRBJ1-5; D gene unclear. The CDR3 runs 13 residues. Deletions cut 0 bases from V and 2 bases from J, with 2 bases between. Germline V gene data show CDR1 as WNHNN and CDR2 as SYGVQD (reference sequence). CDR3 in amino acids: CASSESGNQPQHF. The DNA for the CDR3 is TGCGCCAGCAGTGAGTCGGGCAATCAGCCCCAGCATTTT.